Presented here are 17 T cell receptor beta chains from one specimen sequenced in a study of T cells in Graves' hyperthyroidism and ophthalmopathy (dated by TCRdb to about 2019). The library was generated by multiplex PCR. The reads were generated on an Illumina HiSeq 2000. The TCR beta CDR3 regions were amplified from the RNA transcripts. A first-round RT-PCR of the TCR CDR3 used the HTBI primer set with the Qiagen OneStep RT-PCR kit. The public reads were reprocessed in TCRdb via fastp at Q25 and MiXCR, keeping in-frame beta chains. One record per CDR3 amino acid sequence lists the most common genes and DNA. In this sample the table shows a few hundred thousand distinct CDR3 sequences, approximately 13% of which occur a single time. About 37% of the sample lies in the top ten. The sample consisted of blood. Receptors originate from a woman aged 40 to 49 with Graves' ophthalmopathy.

This clonotype was counted at least ten times. V and J are TRBV6-1 and TRBJ1-1; possibly TRBD1 for D (6 bases). The germline V and J ends were trimmed by 8 bases and 1 base, with 17 bases remaining between them. The CDR3 contains 15 residues. In germline, CDR1 is MNHNS, CDR2 SASEGT. DNA of the CDR3: TGTGCCAGCGGGTCGAACAGGGAAAGGAACACTGAAGCTTTCTTT. It is translated as CASGSNRERNTEAFF.

The V gene is TRBV29-1, the J gene TRBJ2-6, with D possibly being TRBD1 (5 bases). With 2 bases removed from V and 3 bases from J, the gap between germline ends came to 17 bases. Germline-derived CDR1 and CDR2 are SQVTM and ANQGSEA. The CDR3 contains 17 residues. CDR3 sequence (DNA): TGCAGCGTTGAAACTGGCAGGGCGGTGAGTGGGGCCAACGTCCTGACTTTC. Its translation is CSVETGRAVSGANVLTF.

The sample holds many counts of this clonotype. The V and J genes are TRBV7-2 and TRBJ2-3; 14 bases agree with TRBD2. V lost 5 bases to trimming and J lost 3 bases; unmatched junction nucleotides: 4. Germline-derived CDR1 and CDR2 are SGHTA and FQGNSA. There are 16 residues in the CDR3. In DNA, the CDR3 is TGTGCCAGCAGCACCCGGACTAGCGGGGGGACAGATACGCAGTATTTT. Translating gives CASSTRTSGGTDTQYF.

The chain uses TRBV20-1 and TRBJ2-2, with no clear D. Trimming cost V 3 bases and J 7 bases, with 12 bases left between them. CDR3 length equals 13 residues. CDR1 is DFQATT, CDR2 SNEGSKA, per germline (reference sequence). The CDR3 DNA reads as TGCAGTGCTAGCCCTCTGAATGGCGGGGAGCTGTTTTTT. This sequence encodes CSASPLNGGELFF.

CDR3: CASSLEAGGSAEAFF. As DNA, the CDR3 is TGTGCCAGCAGTTTGGAGGCAGGGGGCTCGGCTGAAGCTTTCTTT. The rearrangement uses TRBV6-2 or TRBV6-3 and TRBJ1-1, with 8 positions matching TRBD1. The CDR3 is 15 amino acids. Germline V gene lookup returns CDR1 MNHEY and CDR2 SVGEGT. V lost 4 bases and J lost 6; bases outside the gene matches: 10.

In regard to this clonotype: This sequence may be a read error, since a much larger clone differs from it by one base. The genes are TRBV15 and TRBJ2-2; D not resolved. Per the germline V gene, CDR1 is LNHNV and CDR2 is YYDKDF (reference sequence). The CDR3 loop spans 15 amino acids. Trimming took 4 bases from V and 0 from J, leaving 9 bases between them. In nucleotides, the CDR3 is TGTGCCACCAGCACACGACGGACGAACACCGGGGAGCTGTTTTTT. It encodes CATSTRRTNTGELFF. The full variable domain, its missing parts supplied by reference TRBV15 and TRBJ2-2, is DAMVIQNPRYQVTQFGKPVTLSCSQTLNHNVMYWYQQKSSQAPKLLFHYYDKDFNNEADTPDNFQSRRPNTSFCFLDIRSPGLGDTAMYLCATSTRRTNTGELFFGEGSRLTVL.

This clonotype showed up many times. The chain is built from TRBV19 and TRBJ2-1; 12 nucleotides align to TRBD2. This CDR3 is built from 18 residues. CDR1 and CDR2 (germline): LNHDA, SQIVND (reference sequence). V shed 5 bases, J shed 2 bases, and the junction held 10 bases outside the gene matches. For the CDR3, the DNA is TGTGCCAGTAGTTTTATTACGCTAGCGGGAGGGACCTACAATGAGCAGTTCTTC. Translation gives CASSFITLAGGTYNEQFF. Full variable domain (missing parts from reference TRBV19 and TRBJ2-1): DGGITQSPKYLFRKEGQNVTLSCEQNLNHDAMYWYRQDPGQGLRLIYYSQIVNDFQKGDIAEGYSVSREKKESFPLTVTSAQKNPTAFYLCASSFITLAGGTYNEQFFGPGTRLTVL.

This clonotype appeared many times. The rearrangement joins TRBV2 to TRBJ1-1; 8 bases map to TRBD1. V shed 6 bases and J 0 bases; nucleotides not matched to a gene: 6. This CDR3 region has 15 residues. Germline assignment: CDR1 SNHLY and CDR2 FYNNEI. CDR3: CASRRGDRMNTEAFF. Here the CDR3 DNA reads TGTGCCAGCAGGCGGGGGGACAGGATGAACACTGAAGCTTTCTTT.

V usage is TRBV19 and J usage is TRBJ2-2; tentative D call: TRBD1 (6 bases). Trimming shortened V by 6 bases and J by 4 bases, and 15 bases separated the two germline ends. The CDR3 extends over 15 amino acids. Germline CDR1 LNHDA, CDR2 SQIVND (reference sequence). CDR3 amino acids: CASRQQGRSTGELFF. The CDR3 DNA follows: TGTGCCAGTAGACAACAGGGAAGAAGCACCGGGGAGCTGTTTTTT.

This clonotype was seen ten or more times. The J gene is TRBJ2-7, the V gene TRBV24-1, with TRBD2 matching over 10 bases. The CDR3 is 16 amino acids. With 3 bases clipped from V and 7 bases from J, the junction kept 11 bases outside the gene matches. Per germline, CDR1 KGHDR and CDR2 SFDVKD. The CDR3 here is CATSDDSSGRGGEQYF. The CDR3 nucleotides read TGTGCCACCAGTGATGACTCCAGCGGGAGGGGCGGTGAGCAGTACTTC.

V gene TRBV30 combines with J gene TRBJ2-6; TRBD2 matches 9 bases. Looked up from germline, CDR1 is GTSNPN and CDR2 is SVGIG (reference sequence). J was trimmed by 0 bases and V by 8 bases; bases with no gene match: 11. This CDR3 has 17 residues. Here the CDR3 DNA reads TGTGCCCGGGTGGCGGGAGGGCGTAACTCTGGGGCCAACGTCCTGACTTTC. Its protein is CARVAGGRNSGANVLTF.

This clonotype has a count of ten or more. V is TRBV20-1 and J is TRBJ2-7; D perhaps matches TRBD2 (6 bases). Germline CDR1 reads DFQATT; CDR2 reads SNEGSKA (reference sequence). Trimming cost V 3 bases and J 3 bases, with 12 bases left between them. The CDR3 extends over 13 amino acids. The CDR3: CSASGSALYEQYF. For the CDR3, the DNA is TGCAGTGCTAGCGGGAGCGCTCTCTACGAGCAGTACTTC.

This chain uses TRBV5-1 with TRBJ1-2, with 7 bases lining up with TRBD1. This CDR3 has 15 amino acids. After removal of 5 bases from V and 0 bases from J, the junction contained 7 bases not matched to a gene. Germline CDR1 reads SGHRS; CDR2 reads YFSETQ. The CDR3 DNA sequence: TGCGCCAGCAGGCCTGGACAGGATTCTAACTATGGCTACACCTTC. Its translation: CASRPGQDSNYGYTF.

Many counts were recorded for this clonotype. The chain recombines TRBV2 with TRBJ2-5; a possible D gene is TRBD2 (6 bases). Germline V CDR1 and CDR2: SNHLY, FYNNEI. This CDR3 comprises 15 residues. V was cut by 6 bases and J by 2 bases, with 16 bases left in between. The CDR3 sequence: CASRSAPGRQETQYF. The CDR3 coding sequence is TGTGCCAGCAGAAGCGCCCCAGGGAGGCAAGAGACCCAGTACTTC.

This clonotype was found many times. In nucleotides, the CDR3 is TGTGCCAGCAGTTCAGGGGGCGAAGGTGTTCATGAGACCCAGTACTTC. Translating it yields CASSSGGEGVHETQYF. The chain links TRBV28 to TRBJ2-5; TRBD1 aligns across 8 bases. This CDR3 has 16 residues. The V and J ends lost 4 bases and 5 bases, in that order; junction bases with no gene match: 12. The germline V gene has CDR1 MDHEN and CDR2 SYDVKM.

This clonotype was detected ten times or more. The chain is built from TRBV2 and TRBJ2-5; possible D gene TRBD2, 6 bases. The CDR3 extends over 13 amino acids. V was cut by 9 bases and J by 4 bases, with 15 bases left in between. The germline CDR1 and CDR2 sequences are SNHLY and FYNNEI. Here the CDR3 reads CARGQVGGETQYF. The CDR3 nucleotides read TGTGCCAGGGGTCAGGTGGGGGGAGAGACCCAGTACTTC.

This clonotype was seen many times. The chain has TRBV10-3 and TRBJ2-2; 8 positions agree with TRBD2. The CDR3 consists of 17 residues. Trimming took 6 bases from V and 5 from J; bases not matched to a gene: 14. Germline-derived CDR1 and CDR2 are ENHRY and SYGVKD. The CDR3 is CAIRTTAAGVGTGELFF. The CDR3 DNA reads as TGTGCCATCAGAACCACGGCAGCGGGGGTCGGTACCGGGGAGCTGTTTTTT.